The 5 T cell receptor beta chains in this list originate from one sample, sequenced in a study of blood T cell repertoires in COVID-19. The method was immunoSEQ multiplex PCR; TCRdb's version includes in-frame clones alone and lacks a portion of them. Seen here are 45,000 to 55,000 clones, approximately 90% observed once, and the top ten hold more than 6.5%. Sequencing was carried out using peripheral blood. These receptors all come from a middle-aged woman with active COVID-19.

This chain uses TRBV3-1 (or the pseudogene TRBV3-2) with TRBJ2-3; TRBD2 aligns across 10 bases. CDR3 length equals 15 residues. CDR1 and CDR2 from the germline V gene are LGHDT and YNNKEL (reference sequence). V lost 4 bases, J lost 6 bases, and 7 bases stayed unmatched. The DNA for the CDR3 is TGTGCCAGCAGCCCGACAGCGGGGGGGCAGGATACGCAGTATTTT. Translated: CASSPTAGGQDTQYF.

This clone occurred once. The genes are TRBV6-5 and TRBJ1-2, with TRBD1 identical over 8 bases. Per germline, CDR1 MNHEY and CDR2 SVGAGI. V lost 5 bases to trimming and J lost 2 bases; unmatched junction nucleotides: 7. CDR3 length: 15 amino acids. This chain's CDR3 is CASSPLQGGNYGYTF. As DNA, the CDR3 is TGTGCCAGCAGTCCCCTACAGGGGGGGAACTATGGCTACACCTTC.

The chain recombines TRBV11-2 with TRBJ1-2; 10 positions match TRBD1. CDR3 length: 15 residues. The V and J ends lost 0 bases and 7 bases, in that order; junction bases with no gene match: 5. Germline CDR1 and CDR2: SGHAT and FQNNGV. The CDR3 DNA sequence: TGTGCCAGCAGCTTAGATCGTGGGACAGGGGTTGGCTACACCTTC. Amino acid sequence: CASSLDRGTGVGYTF.

This chain connects TRBV25-1 to TRBJ1-6, with 7 bases fitting TRBD1. The CDR3 covers 15 residues. From germline, CDR1 is MGHDK and CDR2 SYGVNS. J was trimmed by 7 bases and V by 4 bases; bases with no gene match: 7. The CDR3: CASSALTGKNSPLHF. The CDR3 DNA sequence: TGTGCCAGCAGTGCGTTGACAGGGAAAAATTCACCCCTCCACTTT.

This clone was counted once. V is TRBV2 and J is TRBJ1-1; tentative D call: TRBD1 (6 bases). V was trimmed by 1 base and J by 5 bases, leaving 8 bases between them. Germline assignment: CDR1 SNHLY and CDR2 FYNNEI. The CDR3 spans 13 residues. The CDR3 nucleotides are TGTGCCAGCAGTGAAGTAAGGGGGACTGAAGCTTTCTTT. Translated: CASSEVRGTEAFF.